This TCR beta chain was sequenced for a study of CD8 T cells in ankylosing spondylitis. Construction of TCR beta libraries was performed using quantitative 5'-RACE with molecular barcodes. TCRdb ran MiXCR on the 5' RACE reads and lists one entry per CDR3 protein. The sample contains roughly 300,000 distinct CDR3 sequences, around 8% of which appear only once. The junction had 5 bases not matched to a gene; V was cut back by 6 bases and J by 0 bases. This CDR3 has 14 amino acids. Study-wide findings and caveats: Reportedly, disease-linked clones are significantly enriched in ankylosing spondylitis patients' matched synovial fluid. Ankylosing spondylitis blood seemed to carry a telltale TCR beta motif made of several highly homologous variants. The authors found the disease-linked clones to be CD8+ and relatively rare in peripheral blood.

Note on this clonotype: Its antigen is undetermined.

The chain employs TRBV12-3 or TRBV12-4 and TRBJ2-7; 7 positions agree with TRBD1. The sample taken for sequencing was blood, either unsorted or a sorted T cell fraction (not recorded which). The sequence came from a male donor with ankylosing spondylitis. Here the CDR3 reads CASSGQARSYEQYF. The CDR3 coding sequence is TGTGCCAGCAGCGGACAGGCTCGCTCCTACGAGCAGTACTTC.